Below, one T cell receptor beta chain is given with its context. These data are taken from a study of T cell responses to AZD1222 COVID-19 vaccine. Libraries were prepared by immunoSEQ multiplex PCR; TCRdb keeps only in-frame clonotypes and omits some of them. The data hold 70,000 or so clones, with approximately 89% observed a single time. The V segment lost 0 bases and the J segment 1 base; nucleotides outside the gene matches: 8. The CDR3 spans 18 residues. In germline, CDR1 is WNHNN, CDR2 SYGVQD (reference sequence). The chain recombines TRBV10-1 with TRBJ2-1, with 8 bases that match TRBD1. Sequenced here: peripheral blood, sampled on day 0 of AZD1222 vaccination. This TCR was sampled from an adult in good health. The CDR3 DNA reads TGCGCCAGCAGTGAGTCGAAGGCAGGGGGCGAGTCCTACAATGAGCAGTTCTTC. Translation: CASSESKAGGESYNEQFF.